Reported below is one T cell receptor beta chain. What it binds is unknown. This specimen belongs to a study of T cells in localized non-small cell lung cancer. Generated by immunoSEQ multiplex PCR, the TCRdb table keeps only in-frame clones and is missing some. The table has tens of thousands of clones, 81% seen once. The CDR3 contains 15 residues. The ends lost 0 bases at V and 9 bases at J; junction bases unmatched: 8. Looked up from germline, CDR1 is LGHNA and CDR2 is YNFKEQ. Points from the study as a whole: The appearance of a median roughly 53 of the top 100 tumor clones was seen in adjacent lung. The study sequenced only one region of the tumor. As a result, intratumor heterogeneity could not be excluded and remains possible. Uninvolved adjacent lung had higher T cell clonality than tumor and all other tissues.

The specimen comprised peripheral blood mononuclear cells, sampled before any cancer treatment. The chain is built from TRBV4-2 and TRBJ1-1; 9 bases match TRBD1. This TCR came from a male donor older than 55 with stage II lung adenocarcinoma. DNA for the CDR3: TGTGCCAGCAGCCAAGATCCAAGGGGACAGGGAAAAGCTTTCTTT. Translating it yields CASSQDPRGQGKAFF.